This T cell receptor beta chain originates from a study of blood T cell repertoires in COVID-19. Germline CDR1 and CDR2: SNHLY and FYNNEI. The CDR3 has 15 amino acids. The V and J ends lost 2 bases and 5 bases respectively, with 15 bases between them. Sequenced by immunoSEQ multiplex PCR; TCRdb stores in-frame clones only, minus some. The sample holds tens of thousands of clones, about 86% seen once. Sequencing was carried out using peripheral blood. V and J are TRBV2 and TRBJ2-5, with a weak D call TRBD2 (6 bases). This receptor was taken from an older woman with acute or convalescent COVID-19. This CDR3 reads CASSERSFAGETQYF. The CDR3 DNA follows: TGTGCCAGCAGTGAACGCTCCTTCGCGGGGGAGACCCAGTACTTC. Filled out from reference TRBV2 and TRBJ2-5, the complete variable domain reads EPEVTQTPSHQVTQMGQEVILRCVPISNHLYFYWYRQILGQKVEFLVSFYNNEISEKSEIFDDQFSVERPDGSNFTLKIRSTKLEDSAMYFCASSERSFAGETQYFGPGTRLLVL.